This T cell receptor beta chain was retrieved from a study of cytomegalovirus exposure and HLA in healthy donors. Study findings and constraints: A few CMV-associated chains proved CMV antigen-specific in vitro. It was taken for granted in presence/absence analyses that sequencing depth across donors was roughly uniform.

Comments on this clone: The antigen is not known.

PCR primers comprised 60 Vbeta and 13 Jbeta primers. The table came from immunoSEQ multiplex PCR; TCRdb's copy has only in-frame clones and leaves some out. The sample contains about 180,000 clones, about 80% of which appear only once. The origin of this receptor is a man in his forties or fifties in good health and CMV-seropositive. Sequencing input: PBMCs.

The CDR3 loop is CASSPRTSVSPYNEQFF. CDR3 in DNA: TGTGCCAGCAGCCCCCGGACTAGCGTCTCCCCATACAATGAGCAGTTCTTC. The V call is TRBV9, the J call TRBJ2-1; 9 bases align to TRBD2. This CDR3 has 17 residues. Germline V CDR1 and CDR2: SGDLS, YYNGEE. The J segment lost 4 bases and the V segment lost 4 bases, leaving 12 bases of the junction unmatched.